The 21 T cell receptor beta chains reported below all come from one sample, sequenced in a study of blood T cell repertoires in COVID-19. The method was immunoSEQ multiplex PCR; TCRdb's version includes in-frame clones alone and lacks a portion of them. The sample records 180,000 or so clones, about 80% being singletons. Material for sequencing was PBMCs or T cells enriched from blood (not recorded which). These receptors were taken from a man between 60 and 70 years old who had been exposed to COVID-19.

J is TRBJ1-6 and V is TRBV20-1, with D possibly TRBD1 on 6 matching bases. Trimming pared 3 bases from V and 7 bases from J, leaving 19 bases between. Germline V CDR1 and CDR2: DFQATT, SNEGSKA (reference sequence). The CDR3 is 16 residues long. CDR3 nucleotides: TGCAGTGCTAGTTCGGGCCCACAGGGAGGGAATTCACCCCTCCACTTT. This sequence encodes CSASSGPQGGNSPLHF.

As DNA, the CDR3 is TGTGCCAGCAGTGGCAGGGAGGGCACAGATACGCAGTATTTT. It translates to CASSGREGTDTQYF. This chain uses TRBV6-4 with TRBJ2-3; possibly TRBD2 for D (6 bases). This CDR3 contains 14 residues. Germline lookup yields CDR1 MRHNA and CDR2 SNTAGT. V lost 4 bases, J lost 1 base, and 9 bases lay in between.

The CDR3 bases are TGCAGCGTTAGTGCTCGGGGGAACTATGGCTACACCTTC. Translated: CSVSARGNYGYTF. This rearrangement joins TRBV29-1 to TRBJ1-2, with D possibly TRBD1 on 5 matching bases. From germline, CDR1 is SQVTM and CDR2 ANQGSEA. The CDR3 is 13 residues long. V gave up 5 bases and J gave up 2 bases, with 12 bases separating them.

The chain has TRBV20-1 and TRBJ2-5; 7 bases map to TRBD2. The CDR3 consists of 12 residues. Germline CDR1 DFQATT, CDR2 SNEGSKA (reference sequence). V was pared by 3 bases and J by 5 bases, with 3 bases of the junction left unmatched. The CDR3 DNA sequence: TGCAGTGCTAGTGGGGGGGTCGAGACCCAGTACTTC. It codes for CSASGGVETQYF.

CDR3 coding DNA: TGTGCCAGCAGCCGGATCACTACACTAGCGGGAGGATCCTACAATGAGCAGTTCTTC. It yields the protein CASSRITTLAGGSYNEQFF. V gene TRBV7-2 combines with J gene TRBJ2-1, with TRBD2 matching 12 bases. The CDR3 has 19 residues. Germline assignment: CDR1 SGHTA and CDR2 FQGNSA. V was pared by 5 bases and J by 1 base, with 12 bases of the junction left unmatched.

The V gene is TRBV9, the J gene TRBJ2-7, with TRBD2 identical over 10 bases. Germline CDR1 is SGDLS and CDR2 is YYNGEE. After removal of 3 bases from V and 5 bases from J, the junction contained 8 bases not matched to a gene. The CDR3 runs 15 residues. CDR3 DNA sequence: TGTGCCAGCAGCGCGCTAGCGGGAGAACATCACGAGCAGTACTTC. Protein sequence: CASSALAGEHHEQYF.

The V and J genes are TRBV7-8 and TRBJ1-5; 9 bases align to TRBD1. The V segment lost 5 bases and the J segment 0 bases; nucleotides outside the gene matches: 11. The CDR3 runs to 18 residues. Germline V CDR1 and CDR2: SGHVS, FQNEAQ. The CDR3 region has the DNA TGTGCCAGCAGCCCTCGGGACAGGGAGGACTATAGCAATCAGCCCCAGCATTTT. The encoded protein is CASSPRDREDYSNQPQHF.

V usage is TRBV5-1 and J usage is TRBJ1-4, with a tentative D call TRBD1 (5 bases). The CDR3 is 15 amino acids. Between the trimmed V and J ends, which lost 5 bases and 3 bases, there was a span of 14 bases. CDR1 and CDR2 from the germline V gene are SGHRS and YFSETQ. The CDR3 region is CASRASGKANEKLFF. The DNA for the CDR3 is TGCGCCAGCAGGGCGTCAGGGAAGGCTAATGAAAAACTGTTTTTT.

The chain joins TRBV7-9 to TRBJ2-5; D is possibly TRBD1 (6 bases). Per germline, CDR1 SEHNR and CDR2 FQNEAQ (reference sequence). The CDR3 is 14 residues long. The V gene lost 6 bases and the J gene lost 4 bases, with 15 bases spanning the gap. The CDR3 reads CASSLWGRGETQYF. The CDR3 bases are TGTGCCAGCAGTTTATGGGGCAGGGGAGAGACCCAGTACTTC.

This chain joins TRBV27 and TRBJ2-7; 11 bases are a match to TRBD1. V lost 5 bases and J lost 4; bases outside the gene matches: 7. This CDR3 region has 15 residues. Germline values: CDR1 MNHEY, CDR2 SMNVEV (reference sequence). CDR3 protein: CASSLGQGVSYEQYF. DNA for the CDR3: TGTGCCAGCAGTCTGGGACAGGGGGTGAGTTACGAGCAGTACTTC.

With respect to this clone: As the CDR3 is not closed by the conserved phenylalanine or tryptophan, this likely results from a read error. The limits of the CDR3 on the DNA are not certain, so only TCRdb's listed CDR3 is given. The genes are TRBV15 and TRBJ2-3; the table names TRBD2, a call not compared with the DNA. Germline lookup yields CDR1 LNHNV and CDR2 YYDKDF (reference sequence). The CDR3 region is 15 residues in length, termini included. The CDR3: CATSRTTGSTDTPYL.

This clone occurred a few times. The CDR3 nucleotides read TGTGCCAGTAGTGCAACCGGGGGGGTCTACGAGCAGTACTTC. It is translated as CASSATGGVYEQYF. This chain uses TRBV19 with TRBJ2-7, with 8 bases lining up with TRBD2. The V segment lost 5 bases and the J segment 3 bases; nucleotides outside the gene matches: 6. Germline V CDR1 and CDR2: LNHDA, SQIVND (reference sequence). The CDR3 is 14 residues long.

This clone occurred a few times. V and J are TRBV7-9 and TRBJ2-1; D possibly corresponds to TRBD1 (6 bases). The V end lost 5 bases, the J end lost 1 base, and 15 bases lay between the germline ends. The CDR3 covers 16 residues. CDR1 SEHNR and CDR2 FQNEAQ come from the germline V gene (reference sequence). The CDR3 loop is CASSLIAGVSYNEQFF. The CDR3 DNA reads TGTGCCAGCAGCCTGATCGCAGGGGTATCCTACAATGAGCAGTTCTTC.

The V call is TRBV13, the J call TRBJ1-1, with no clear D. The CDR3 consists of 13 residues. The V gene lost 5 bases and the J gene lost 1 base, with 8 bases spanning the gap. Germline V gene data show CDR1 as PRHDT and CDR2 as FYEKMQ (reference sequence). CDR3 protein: CASSPPGNTEAFF. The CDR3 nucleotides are TGTGCCAGCAGCCCTCCAGGGAACACTGAAGCTTTCTTT.

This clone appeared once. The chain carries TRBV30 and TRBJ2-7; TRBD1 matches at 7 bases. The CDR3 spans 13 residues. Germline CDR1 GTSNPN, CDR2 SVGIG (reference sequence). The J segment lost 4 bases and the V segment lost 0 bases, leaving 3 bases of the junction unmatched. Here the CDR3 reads CAWSVLRGYEQYF. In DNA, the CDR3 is TGTGCCTGGAGTGTACTCAGGGGGTACGAGCAGTACTTC.

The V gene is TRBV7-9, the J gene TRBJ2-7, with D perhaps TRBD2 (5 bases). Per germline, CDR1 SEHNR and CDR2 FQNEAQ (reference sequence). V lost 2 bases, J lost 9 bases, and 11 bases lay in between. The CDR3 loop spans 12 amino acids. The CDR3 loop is CASSLIEGGQYF. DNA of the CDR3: TGTGCCAGCAGCTTAATTGAGGGTGGGCAGTACTTC.

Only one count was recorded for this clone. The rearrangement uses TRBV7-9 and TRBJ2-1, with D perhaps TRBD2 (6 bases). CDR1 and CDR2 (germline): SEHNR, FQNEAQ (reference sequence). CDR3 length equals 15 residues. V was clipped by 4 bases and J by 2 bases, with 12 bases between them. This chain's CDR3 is CASSSTGLPYNEQFF. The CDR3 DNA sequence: TGTGCCAGCAGCTCAACGGGACTGCCCTACAATGAGCAGTTCTTC.

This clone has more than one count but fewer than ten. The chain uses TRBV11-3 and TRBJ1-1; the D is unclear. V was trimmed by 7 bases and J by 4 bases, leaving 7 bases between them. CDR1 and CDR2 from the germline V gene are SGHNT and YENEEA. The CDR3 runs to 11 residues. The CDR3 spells CASKGVTEAFF. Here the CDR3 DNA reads TGTGCCAGCAAGGGAGTCACTGAAGCTTTCTTT.

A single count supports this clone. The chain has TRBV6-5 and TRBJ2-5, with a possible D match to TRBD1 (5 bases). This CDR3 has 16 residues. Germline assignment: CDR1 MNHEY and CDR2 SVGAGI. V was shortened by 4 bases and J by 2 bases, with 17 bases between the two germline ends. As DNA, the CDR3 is TGTGCCAGCAGTTTTTCCCAGGGTTCCCCACAAGAGACCCAGTACTTC. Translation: CASSFSQGSPQETQYF.

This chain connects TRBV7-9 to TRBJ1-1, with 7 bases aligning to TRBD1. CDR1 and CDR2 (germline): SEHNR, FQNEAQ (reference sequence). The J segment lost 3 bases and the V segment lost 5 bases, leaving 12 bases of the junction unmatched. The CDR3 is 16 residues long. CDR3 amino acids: CASSPRDSNPYTEAFF. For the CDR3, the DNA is TGTGCCAGCAGCCCCCGGGACAGCAACCCGTACACTGAAGCTTTCTTT.

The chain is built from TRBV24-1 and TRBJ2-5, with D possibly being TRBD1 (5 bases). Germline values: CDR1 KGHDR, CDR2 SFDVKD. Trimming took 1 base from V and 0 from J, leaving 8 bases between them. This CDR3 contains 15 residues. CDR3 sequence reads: CATSDLGANQETQYF. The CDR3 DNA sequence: TGTGCCACCAGTGATTTAGGGGCAAACCAAGAGACCCAGTACTTC.